The entry below gives a single T cell receptor (beta chain) sequence along with its context. Terminally differentiated effector memory CD45RA+ cells were excluded from the naive CD8 cells, which were CD45RO-negative and positively selected for CCR7. Trimming removed 5 bases at V and 6 bases at J, with 11 bases between. Germline V gene sequence: CDR1 SGHDT, CDR2 YYEEEE. The CDR3 is made up of 12 amino acids. The data were obtained in a study of shared clonotypes between healthy human individuals. Some clones are missing from TCRdb's copy, which holds only in-frame ones; the method was immunoSEQ multiplex PCR. The sample has over 2 million clones; about 95% are singletons.

The TCR sequence derives from a man between 18 and 35 years old in good health. Specimen: naive CD8+ T cells sorted from blood. The rearrangement uses TRBV5-6 and TRBJ1-2, with D unresolved. The CDR3 region has the DNA TGTGCCAGCAGTTTCGACCAACATGGCTACACCTTC. It translates to CASSFDQHGYTF. The full variable domain, in which reference TRBV5-6 and TRBJ1-2 provide the parts outside the CDR3, is DAGVTQSPTHLIKTRGQQVTLRCSPKSGHDTVSWYQQALGQGPQFIFQYYEEEERQRGNFPDRFSGHQFPNYSSELNVNALLLGDSALYLCASSFDQHGYTFGSGTRLTVV.